One sample yielded the 21 T cell receptor beta chains listed below, sequenced in a study of vaccination and CD4 T cells after COVID-19. The Oncomine TCR Beta short-read assay was applied to DNA of cultured CD4+ T cells. TCRdb re-analysed the PCR reads in MiXCR, keeping a single row per CDR3 protein. The sample lists more than 5,000 distinct CDR3 sequences; approximately 47% were seen once. The antigens of these receptors remain unknown. Treatment specified: approximately 10-day PBMC culture with coronavirus spike peptide pools or control peptides (ViraFEST assay). CD4+ T-cell collection from the unexposed donor predated the COVID-19 pandemic (2011-2018). Input material: CD4+ T cells from blood, cultured in vitro. These receptors came from a human donor in good health.

This clonotype was recorded a few times. V is TRBV7-8 and J is TRBJ2-3, with TRBD2 matching over 7 bases. Germline CDR1 and CDR2: SGHVS and FQNEAQ. The CDR3 covers 12 residues. V dropped 4 bases and J dropped 7; count of bases not matched to a gene: 2. CDR3 protein: CASSSAGNTQYF. The CDR3 coding sequence is TGTGCCAGCAGCTCAGCGGGAAATACGCAGTATTTT.

This chain joins TRBV5-1 and TRBJ2-3; a possible D gene is TRBD2 (5 bases). Between the trimmed V and J ends, which lost 3 bases and 6 bases, there was a span of 14 bases. From germline, CDR1 is SGHRS and CDR2 YFSETQ. CDR3 length equals 14 residues. The CDR3, as DNA: TGCGCCAGCAGCTACCTCGGGCCTAGCGATACGCAGTATTTT. It encodes CASSYLGPSDTQYF.

The V call is TRBV30, the J call TRBJ2-7; 7 nucleotides line up with TRBD1. The CDR3 runs to 14 residues. Germline V gives CDR1 GTSNPN, CDR2 SVGIG (reference sequence). The V segment lost 5 bases and the J segment 5 bases; nucleotides outside the gene matches: 12. CDR3 nucleotide sequence: TGTGCCTGGTTACCGACAGGGTATGGGGACGAGCAGTACTTC. This gives the protein CAWLPTGYGDEQYF.

V is TRBV30 and J is TRBJ2-1; 8 positions agree with TRBD2. With V trimmed by 1 base and J by 6 bases, 5 bases remained unmatched. Germline assignment: CDR1 GTSNPN and CDR2 SVGIG (reference sequence). The CDR3 length is 14 residues. The CDR3 protein is CAWSERTSSNEQFF. In nucleotides, the CDR3 is TGTGCCTGGAGTGAGAGGACTAGCAGCAATGAGCAGTTCTTC. The full variable domain, rest sourced from reference TRBV30 and TRBJ2-1, is SQTIHQWPATLVQPVGSPLSLECTVEGTSNPNLYWYRQAAGRGLQLLFYSVGIGQISSEVPQNLSASRPQDRQFILSSKKLLLSDSGFYLCAWSERTSSNEQFFGPGTRLTVL.

This chain connects TRBV27 to TRBJ1-2; D remains ambiguous. The CDR3 has 14 residues. CDR1 is MNHEY and CDR2 is SMNVEV in the germline V gene (reference sequence). The germline V and J ends were trimmed by 3 bases and 4 bases, with 12 bases remaining between them. CDR3 nucleotides: TGTGCCAGCAGTTTTTCCAGCCTTGGCTATGGCTACACCTTC. This codes for CASSFSSLGYGYTF.

The V gene is TRBV19, the J gene TRBJ1-2; TRBD1 matches 7 bases. V shed 3 bases, J shed 4 bases, and the junction held 8 bases outside the gene matches. The CDR3 contains 15 residues. Germline V lookup: CDR1 LNHDA, CDR2 SQIVND (reference sequence). In nucleotides, the CDR3 is TGTGCCAGTAGTATCCCCTTACAGGGGCCCTATGGCTACACCTTC. Residues: CASSIPLQGPYGYTF.

The rearrangement joins TRBV20-1 to TRBJ2-7, with 12 nucleotides matching TRBD2. Trimming took 2 bases from V and 5 from J; bases not matched to a gene: 4. The CDR3 spans 14 residues. CDR1 and CDR2 from the germline V gene are DFQATT and SNEGSKA (reference sequence). CDR3 region: CSARLAGGRNEQYF. In nucleotides, the CDR3 is TGCAGTGCTAGACTAGCGGGGGGGCGGAACGAGCAGTACTTC.

The genes are TRBV7-9 and TRBJ1-1; D gene uncertain. CDR3 length: 14 amino acids. CDR1 SEHNR and CDR2 FQNEAQ come from the germline V gene (reference sequence). Trimming pared 3 bases from V and 1 base from J, leaving 9 bases between. As DNA, the CDR3 is TGTGCCAGCAGCTTCAAGGGAGAGAACACTGAAGCTTTCTTT. Its translation is CASSFKGENTEAFF.

This chain links TRBV6-5 with TRBJ1-4, with 8 positions matching TRBD1. The CDR3 runs to 15 residues. V lost 4 bases to trimming and J lost 10 bases; unmatched junction nucleotides: 11. Germline CDR1 MNHEY, CDR2 SVGAGI. The CDR3 DNA is TGTGCCAGCAGTTCCTTGCGGACAGGGTTGGGAAAACTGTTTTTT. It is translated as CASSSLRTGLGKLFF.

This chain joins TRBV30 and TRBJ1-1, with D unresolved. CDR3 length: 14 amino acids. Trimming took 1 base from V and 0 from J, leaving 9 bases between them. Germline values: CDR1 GTSNPN, CDR2 SVGIG (reference sequence). The CDR3 nucleotides read TGTGCCTGGAGTGCCCCCCCGATGAACACTGAAGCTTTCTTT. This gives the protein CAWSAPPMNTEAFF.

The chain carries TRBV10-3 and TRBJ2-3; no clear D gene. Germline V gene sequence: CDR1 ENHRY, CDR2 SYGVKD. V dropped 4 bases and J dropped 0 bases, with 17 bases sitting between them. The CDR3 has 17 amino acids. The CDR3 coding sequence is TGTGCCATCAGTGTTTCTAAAGTACCCCTTAGCACAGATACGCAGTATTTT. Its translation is CAISVSKVPLSTDTQYF.

The V call is TRBV19, the J call TRBJ2-3; no reliable D call. This CDR3 is 13 amino acids long. The germline V and J ends were trimmed by 3 bases and 6 bases, with 10 bases remaining between them. The germline V gene has CDR1 LNHDA and CDR2 SQIVND (reference sequence). CDR3 protein: CASSILGSDTQYF. CDR3 sequence (DNA): TGTGCCAGTAGTATCTTAGGTTCTGATACGCAGTATTTT.

V usage is TRBV9 and J usage is TRBJ1-1; 8 nucleotides match TRBD1. The CDR3 contains 12 residues. V shed 2 bases and J 7 bases; nucleotides not matched to a gene: 1. From germline, CDR1 is SGDLS and CDR2 YYNGEE. The CDR3 nucleotides read TGTGCCAGCAGCGTCGACAGGGGTGAAGCTTTCTTT. Protein sequence: CASSVDRGEAFF.

This clonotype showed up just a few times. This chain connects TRBV5-4 to TRBJ1-5, with D unresolved. This CDR3 spans 12 amino acids. Germline lookup yields CDR1 SGHNT and CDR2 YYREEE (reference sequence). Trimming left V 2 bases short and J 5 bases short, with 5 bases between. CDR3 amino acids: CASSFEDQPQHF. The CDR3 nucleotides are TGTGCCAGCAGCTTCGAGGATCAGCCCCAGCATTTT.

The J gene is TRBJ1-1, the V gene TRBV11-2, with D tentatively TRBD1 (5 bases). Trimming pared 3 bases from V and 0 bases from J, leaving 8 bases between. The CDR3 has 14 amino acids. Germline V lookup: CDR1 SGHAT, CDR2 FQNNGV. The CDR3 DNA reads TGTGCCAGCAGCTTTCCAGGGATGAACACTGAAGCTTTCTTT. Residues: CASSFPGMNTEAFF. Together with reference TRBV11-2 and TRBJ1-1, the CDR3 gives the full variable domain: EAGVAQSPRYKIIEKRQSVAFWCNPISGHATLYWYQQILGQGPKLLIQFQNNGVVDDSQLPKDRFSAERLKGVDSTLKIQPAKLEDSAVYLCASSFPGMNTEAFFGQGTRLTVV.

This clonotype was picked up a small number of times. The chain combines TRBV6-1 with TRBJ1-2; 10 positions match TRBD1. The germline gives CDR1 MNHNS, CDR2 SASEGT. The junction had 4 bases not matched to a gene; V was cut back by 4 bases and J by 5 bases. The CDR3 loop spans 14 amino acids. CDR3 sequence (DNA): TGTGCCAGCAGTGGGACAGGGGGTTTGTATGGCTACACCTTC. Its protein product is CASSGTGGLYGYTF.

This clonotype has just a few counts. The CDR3 loop is CATSDSTGGETQYF. In DNA form, the CDR3 reads TGTGCCACCAGTGATTCTACAGGGGGAGAGACCCAGTACTTC. J is TRBJ2-5 and V is TRBV24-1, with 8 positions matching TRBD1. Looked up from germline, CDR1 is KGHDR and CDR2 is SFDVKD. The CDR3 extends over 14 amino acids. V gave up 2 bases and J gave up 4 bases; unmatched junction bases: 2.

CDR3 sequence: CSARVGSDTQYF. CDR3 coding DNA: TGCAGTGCTAGAGTCGGTTCAGATACGCAGTATTTT. The V gene is TRBV20-1, the J gene TRBJ2-3, with D unresolved. V gave up 1 base and J gave up 4 bases, with 6 bases separating them. The germline V gene encodes CDR1 DFQATT and CDR2 SNEGSKA (reference sequence). The CDR3 covers 12 residues.

This clonotype showed up just a few times. V and J are TRBV20-1 and TRBJ2-7, with a weak D call TRBD1 (6 bases). V was pared by 6 bases and J by 4 bases, with 19 bases between. Germline assignment: CDR1 DFQATT and CDR2 SNEGSKA (reference sequence). The CDR3 runs to 14 residues. The chain's CDR3 is CSATPGQKPYEQYF. DNA for the CDR3: TGCAGTGCAACGCCGGGACAAAAGCCGTACGAGCAGTACTTC.

J is TRBJ1-2 and V is TRBV7-3; 7 nucleotides match TRBD1. The ends lost 2 bases at V and 7 bases at J; junction bases unmatched: 4. The CDR3 has 13 residues. Germline-derived CDR1 and CDR2 are SGHTA and FQGTGA. The CDR3 here is CASSLEGAVGYTF. CDR3 nucleotide sequence: TGTGCCAGCAGCTTAGAGGGGGCCGTTGGCTACACCTTC.

The V call is TRBV25-1, the J call TRBJ1-2; the match to TRBD1 covers 7 bases. The ends lost 3 bases at V and 4 bases at J; junction bases unmatched: 11. CDR1 and CDR2 (germline): MGHDK, SYGVNS. The CDR3 extends over 16 amino acids. The CDR3 spells CASSDRPPGDSYGYTF. The CDR3 DNA is TGTGCCAGCAGTGACCGCCCGCCCGGGGACAGCTATGGCTACACCTTC.